This TCR beta chain was identified in a study of blood T cell repertoires in COVID-19. Study in general: The samples span acute and convalescent COVID-19 from the United States, Italy and Spain. Nucleic acid was either cDNA or gDNA, and it came from T cells, B-cell-depleted T cells, or PBMCs.

The V gene lost 1 base and the J gene lost 8 bases, with 9 bases spanning the gap. This CDR3 is 13 amino acids long. Germline V CDR1 and CDR2: KGHSH, LQKENI. In the original analysis: Amplification with reference gene primers provided the estimates of nucleated cell counts. Libraries were prepared by immunoSEQ multiplex PCR; TCRdb keeps only in-frame clonotypes and omits some of them. V and J calls and clone size are given by that table; D and trimming were obtained from the DNA. The data hold 250,000 to 300,000 clones, with 84% observed a single time. Clinical history reported by participants formed the basis on which cohorts were assigned. The table lists this clone with a count of one.

The gene calls are TRBV18 and TRBJ1-3; tentative D call: TRBD1 (6 bases). This TCR came from a man younger than 40 with acute COVID-19. Sequencing used PBMCs or T cells enriched from blood (not recorded which). The CDR3 DNA reads as TGTGCCAGCTCACCACGGGGGCCGGACACCATATATTTT. This codes for CASSPRGPDTIYF. Looking up the rest from reference TRBV18 and TRBJ1-3 gives the full variable domain: NAGVMQNPRHLVRRRGQEARLRCSPMKGHSHVYWYRQLPEEGLKFMVYLQKENIIDESGMPKERFSAEFPKEGPSILRIQQVVRGDSAAYFCASSPRGPDTIYFGEGSWLTVV.